This entry lists 29 T cell receptor beta chains sequenced from one sample in a study of shared clonotypes between healthy human individuals. The protocol was immunoSEQ multiplex PCR, while the TCRdb copy is restricted to in-frame clones and leaves out a portion. The sample has about 820,000 clones; 90% to 95% are singletons. In the naive CD8 group, cells lacked CD45RO and were positively selected for CCR7, so terminally differentiated effector memory CD45RA+ cells were left out. The sample consisted of naive CD8+ T cells sorted from blood. These receptors originate from a man aged 30-40 years in good health.

V is TRBV6-6 and J is TRBJ2-1; 13 positions agree with TRBD2. Germline CDR1 is MNHNY and CDR2 is SVGAGI (reference sequence). Trimming removed 5 bases from V and 9 bases from J; junction bases left unmatched: 7. CDR3 length: 15 amino acids. In DNA form, the CDR3 reads TGTGCCAGCAGTATAGGACTAGCGGGAGTGGTTGAGCAGTTCTTC. It codes for CASSIGLAGVVEQFF.

The rearrangement links TRBV5-1 to TRBJ2-1, with TRBD1 as a possible D gene (6 bases). V was clipped by 4 bases and J by 9 bases, with 11 bases between them. In germline, CDR1 is SGHRS, CDR2 YFSETQ. The CDR3 loop spans 12 amino acids. The CDR3 coding sequence is TGCGCCAGCAGCATACAGGGCGGTGAGCAGTTCTTC. This codes for CASSIQGGEQFF.

This chain's CDR3 is CASSQEDRGYNEQFF. CDR3 DNA sequence: TGCGCCAGCAGCCAAGAGGACAGGGGCTACAATGAGCAGTTCTTC. The V and J genes are TRBV4-3 and TRBJ2-1, with 9 bases aligning to TRBD1. Trimming cost V 0 bases and J 3 bases; bases outside gene matches: 0. Looked up from germline, CDR1 is LGHNA and CDR2 is YSLEER. The CDR3 runs 15 residues.

This chain connects TRBV6-5 to TRBJ2-5, with unresolved D. The germline V gene encodes CDR1 MNHEY and CDR2 SVGAGI. Trimming left V 0 bases short and J 4 bases short, with 9 bases between. This CDR3 has 14 residues. The CDR3 DNA follows: TGTGCCAGCAGTTACTCGATTGGTATAGAGACCCAGTACTTC. This gives the protein CASSYSIGIETQYF.

V usage is TRBV14 and J usage is TRBJ2-5; TRBD2 matches at 10 bases. The V gene end was trimmed by 2 bases and the J gene end by 1 base; junction bases not matched to a gene: 10. The length of the CDR3 is 18 residues. Germline CDR1 reads SGHDN; CDR2 reads FVKESK. CDR3 residues: CASSQLRHTSGTQETQYF. The CDR3 DNA sequence: TGTGCCAGCAGCCAACTCCGCCATACTAGCGGGACCCAAGAGACCCAGTACTTC.

Here the CDR3 reads CASSKVKTGHQPQHF. As DNA, the CDR3 is TGTGCCAGCAGCAAAGTAAAGACAGGGCATCAGCCCCAGCATTTT. V and J are TRBV21-1 and TRBJ1-5; TRBD1 is taken as the D call from the table, unchecked against the DNA. TRBV21-1 is classified as a pseudogene. The CDR3 runs 15 residues.

V is TRBV7-2 and J is TRBJ2-5; TRBD2 aligns across 8 bases. Germline lookup yields CDR1 SGHTA and CDR2 FQGNSA. This CDR3 has 14 amino acids. With 5 bases clipped from V and 3 bases from J, the junction kept 5 bases outside the gene matches. The CDR3 loop reads CASSPTGLEETQYF. CDR3 in DNA: TGTGCCAGCAGCCCAACGGGACTAGAAGAGACCCAGTACTTC.

The chain uses TRBV2 and TRBJ2-2; no clear D gene. CDR3 length equals 14 residues. Per the germline V gene, CDR1 is SNHLY and CDR2 is FYNNEI. The V end lost 3 bases, the J end lost 3 bases, and 8 bases lay between the germline ends. The CDR3 protein is CASSEERYTGELFF. CDR3 DNA: TGTGCCAGCAGTGAGGAGCGATACACCGGGGAGCTGTTTTTT. The full variable domain, its missing parts supplied by reference TRBV2 and TRBJ2-2, is EPEVTQTPSHQVTQMGQEVILRCVPISNHLYFYWYRQILGQKVEFLVSFYNNEISEKSEIFDDQFSVERPDGSNFTLKIRSTKLEDSAMYFCASSEERYTGELFFGEGSRLTVL.

Note on this clone: Other nucleotide sequences in the sample specify the same CDR3. The chain has TRBV27 and TRBJ2-3, with 7 bases fitting TRBD2. This CDR3 spans 16 amino acids. Germline V gene lookup returns CDR1 MNHEY and CDR2 SMNVEV (reference sequence). Trimming cost V 0 bases and J 0 bases; bases outside gene matches: 3. The DNA of the CDR3 is TGTGCCAGCAGTTTATCCAGCGGGGTTAGCACAGATACGCAGTATTTT. It codes for CASSLSSGVSTDTQYF.

This chain links TRBV28 with TRBJ2-7; D unresolved. The germline gives CDR1 MDHEN, CDR2 SYDVKM. Trimming shortened V by 5 bases and J by 3 bases, and 14 bases separated the two germline ends. The CDR3 extends over 14 amino acids. As DNA, the CDR3 is TGTGCCAGCAGTCAACGCCTCAATTACTACGAGCAGTACTTC. Translation: CASSQRLNYYEQYF.

This clone was seen just once. V gene TRBV7-9 combines with J gene TRBJ2-7, with 11 positions matching TRBD2. Germline V gives CDR1 SEHNR, CDR2 FQNEAQ (reference sequence). The CDR3 is 15 amino acids. V was pared by 6 bases and J by 2 bases, with 6 bases of the junction left unmatched. The CDR3 nucleotides read TGTGCCAGCAGTTTTAGCGGGAGGGCAACCTACGAGCAGTACTTC. It yields the protein CASSFSGRATYEQYF.

The V and J genes are TRBV5-5 and TRBJ2-7, with D perhaps given as TRBD1 or TRBD2 (7 bases each). Trimming took 1 base from V and 3 from J, leaving 14 bases between them. This CDR3 comprises 15 residues. CDR1 is SGHKS, CDR2 YYEKEE, per germline (reference sequence). CDR3 in amino acids: CASSLTGEGNYEQYF. Written as DNA, the CDR3 is TGTGCCAGCAGCTTGACAGGGGAGGGCAACTACGAGCAGTACTTC.

The chain links TRBV9 to TRBJ2-5; 8 nucleotides align to TRBD2. There are 15 residues in the CDR3. Trimming removed 6 bases from V and 4 bases from J; junction bases left unmatched: 11. Germline V gene lookup returns CDR1 SGDLS and CDR2 YYNGEE. The CDR3 DNA reads as TGTGCCAGCACCAAGACCGGGCTAGCGGGAGAGACCCAGTACTTC. It specifies CASTKTGLAGETQYF. Supplemented by reference TRBV9 and TRBJ2-5, the full variable domain reads DSGVTQTPKHLITATGQRVTLRCSPRSGDLSVYWYQQSLDQGLQFLIQYYNGEERAKGNILERFSAQQFPDLHSELNLSSLELGDSALYFCASTKTGLAGETQYFGPGTRLLVL.

J is TRBJ2-1 and V is TRBV19; possibly TRBD1 for D (5 bases). The CDR3 has 15 residues. Trimming pared 3 bases from V and 6 bases from J, leaving 15 bases between. Germline V lookup: CDR1 LNHDA, CDR2 SQIVND (reference sequence). CDR3 coding DNA: TGTGCCAGTAGTATGAGATTCGTGACAGCCAATGAGCAGTTCTTC. This encodes CASSMRFVTANEQFF.

This clone appeared once. The J gene is TRBJ2-1, the V gene TRBV18; 15 bases fit TRBD2. The ends lost 5 bases at V and 0 bases at J; junction bases unmatched: 5. The CDR3 sequence is 18 residues long. Germline loops: CDR1 KGHSH, CDR2 LQKENI. CDR3 DNA: TGTGCCAGCTCAGAGGGGACTAGCGGGAGGAGCTCCTACAATGAGCAGTTCTTC. The encoded protein is CASSEGTSGRSSYNEQFF.

Concerning this clone itself: In the same sample, other DNA sequences code for this CDR3. The chain carries TRBV27 and TRBJ2-5; D possibly corresponds to TRBD2 (6 bases). Germline V CDR1 and CDR2: MNHEY, SMNVEV (reference sequence). V was shortened by 6 bases and J by 4 bases, with 9 bases between the two germline ends. The CDR3 totals 12 residues. CDR3 protein: CASSWGGETQYF. The CDR3, as DNA: TGTGCCAGCAGCTGGGGAGGAGAGACCCAGTACTTC.

V is TRBV11-2 and J is TRBJ2-7; D may match TRBD1 or TRBD2 (9 bases each). CDR1 is SGHAT and CDR2 is FQNNGV in the germline V gene. The CDR3 is 19 residues long. V lost 3 bases and J lost 5, with 29 bases in between. The CDR3 DNA follows: TGTGCCAGCAGCTTTTTACAGGGGGCGGCGGGAGGGCCGTCGGACGAGCAGTACTTC. Protein sequence: CASSFLQGAAGGPSDEQYF.

The chain couples TRBV27 to TRBJ1-2, with 7 positions matching TRBD1. The ends lost 6 bases at V and 4 bases at J; junction bases unmatched: 11. This CDR3 is built from 15 residues. CDR1 and CDR2 from the germline V gene are MNHEY and SMNVEV (reference sequence). The CDR3 nucleotides read TGTGCCAGCAGGGAGCTACAACAGGGGATCTATGGCTACACCTTC. Its protein product is CASRELQQGIYGYTF.

The rearrangement joins TRBV7-9 to TRBJ2-7; D not certain. Trimming left V 5 bases short and J 2 bases short, with 4 bases between. CDR3 length equals 11 residues. Germline loops: CDR1 SEHNR, CDR2 FQNEAQ (reference sequence). The CDR3 DNA reads as TGTGCCAGCAGCACCACCTACGAGCAGTACTTC. This translates into CASSTTYEQYF.

The chain recombines TRBV29-1 with TRBJ2-7, with TRBD1 matching 11 bases. The V gene end was trimmed by 6 bases and the J gene end by 3 bases; junction bases not matched to a gene: 10. The germline gives CDR1 SQVTM, CDR2 ANQGSEA. The CDR3 totals 15 residues. CDR3 nucleotide sequence: TGCAGCGTCTACATACCGGACAGGGGGCACTACGAGCAGTACTTC. Translation gives CSVYIPDRGHYEQYF.

This clone appeared a single time. Written as DNA, the CDR3 is TGTGCCAGCAGCTCCGGGACAGGGGGAGAAGCTTTCTTT. Translating it yields CASSSGTGGEAFF. The chain joins TRBV7-9 to TRBJ1-1; 11 bases are shared with TRBD1. V shed 4 bases, J shed 8 bases, and the junction held 3 bases outside the gene matches. Germline CDR1 is SEHNR and CDR2 is FQNEAQ (reference sequence). The CDR3 totals 13 residues.

This chain uses TRBV7-9 with TRBJ2-7; the D is unclear. The CDR3 length is 14 residues. Trimming removed 1 base at V and 2 bases at J, with 9 bases between. Germline loops: CDR1 SEHNR, CDR2 FQNEAQ (reference sequence). The CDR3 here is CASSLVGATYEQYF. CDR3 coding DNA: TGTGCCAGCAGCTTAGTTGGCGCAACCTACGAGCAGTACTTC.

This chain links TRBV18 with TRBJ2-3; 9 bases align to TRBD2. Germline-derived CDR1 and CDR2 are KGHSH and LQKENI. Trimming took 0 bases from V and 5 from J; bases not matched to a gene: 6. The CDR3 extends over 16 amino acids. CDR3 region: CASSPPSSGMEDTQYF. The DNA for the CDR3 is TGTGCCAGCTCACCACCGTCTAGCGGGATGGAAGATACGCAGTATTTT.

The chain carries TRBV6-6 and TRBJ1-1; the D gene is possibly TRBD1 (6 bases). The CDR3 loop spans 13 amino acids. V was cut by 8 bases and J by 4 bases, with 14 bases left in between. Per the germline V gene, CDR1 is MNHNY and CDR2 is SVGAGI (reference sequence). CDR3 protein: CASLSGVLTEAFF. In nucleotides, the CDR3 is TGTGCCAGCCTTTCAGGGGTTCTCACTGAAGCTTTCTTT.

The chain has TRBV27 and TRBJ2-3; perhaps TRBD1 as D (5 bases). This CDR3 has 13 amino acids. V was pared by 1 base and J by 4 bases, with 6 bases between. Per the germline V gene, CDR1 is MNHEY and CDR2 is SMNVEV (reference sequence). CDR3 DNA sequence: TGTGCCAGCAGTTTATGGGGCCCAGATACGCAGTATTTT. Protein sequence: CASSLWGPDTQYF.

The chain joins TRBV29-1 to TRBJ2-7; no clear D. This CDR3 is built from 13 residues. V lost 4 bases, J lost 1 base, and 11 bases lay in between. Germline CDR1 SQVTM, CDR2 ANQGSEA. CDR3 in amino acids: CSVGAGTSYEQYF. The DNA of the CDR3 is TGCAGCGTTGGGGCAGGAACTTCCTACGAGCAGTACTTC.

The rearrangement joins TRBV28 to TRBJ2-1; 7 bases agree with TRBD2. Trimming took 5 bases from V and 4 from J; bases not matched to a gene: 8. This CDR3 is 15 amino acids long. Germline CDR1 reads MDHEN; CDR2 reads SYDVKM. This CDR3 reads CASSLLAELYNEQFF. The CDR3 region has the DNA TGTGCCAGCAGTCTCCTAGCGGAGCTATACAATGAGCAGTTCTTC.

The rearrangement joins TRBV27 to TRBJ1-1, with a weak D call TRBD1 (5 bases). Germline lookup yields CDR1 MNHEY and CDR2 SMNVEV (reference sequence). The length of the CDR3 is 16 residues. V was shortened by 1 base and J by 7 bases, with 19 bases between the two germline ends. CDR3 sequence reads: CASSLWYPGTGGEAFF. The CDR3, as DNA: TGTGCCAGCAGTTTATGGTATCCGGGGACGGGGGGTGAAGCTTTCTTT.

The rearrangement links TRBV14 to TRBJ1-2, with no clear D. Germline CDR1 and CDR2: SGHDN and FVKESK. CDR3 length: 14 residues. With 1 base removed from V and 3 bases from J, the gap between germline ends came to 9 bases. The CDR3 sequence is CASSQAPADYGYTF. For the CDR3, the DNA is TGTGCCAGCAGCCAAGCCCCCGCGGACTATGGCTACACCTTC.